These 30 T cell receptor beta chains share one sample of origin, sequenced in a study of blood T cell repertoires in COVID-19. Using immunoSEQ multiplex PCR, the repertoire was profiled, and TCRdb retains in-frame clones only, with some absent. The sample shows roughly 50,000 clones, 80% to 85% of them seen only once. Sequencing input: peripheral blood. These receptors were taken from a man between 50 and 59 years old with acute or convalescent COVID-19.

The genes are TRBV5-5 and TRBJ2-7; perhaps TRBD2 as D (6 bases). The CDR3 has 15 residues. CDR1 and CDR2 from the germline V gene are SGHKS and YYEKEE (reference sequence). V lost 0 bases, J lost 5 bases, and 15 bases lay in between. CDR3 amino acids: CASSLGVTSKHEQYF. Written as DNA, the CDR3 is TGTGCCAGCAGCTTGGGGGTGACTAGTAAGCACGAGCAGTACTTC.

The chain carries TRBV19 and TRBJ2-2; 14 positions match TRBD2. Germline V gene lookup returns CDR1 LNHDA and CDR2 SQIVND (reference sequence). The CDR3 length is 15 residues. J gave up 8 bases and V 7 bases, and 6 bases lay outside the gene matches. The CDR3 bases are TGTGCCAGTACCCTGGGACTAGCGGGAGCTGGGGAGCTGTTTTTT. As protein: CASTLGLAGAGELFF.

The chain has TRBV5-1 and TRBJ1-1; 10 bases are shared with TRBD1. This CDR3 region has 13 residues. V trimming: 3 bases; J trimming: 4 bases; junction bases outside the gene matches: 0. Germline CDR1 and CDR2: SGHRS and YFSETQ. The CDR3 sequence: CASSWTGGTEAFF. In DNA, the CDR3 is TGCGCCAGCAGCTGGACAGGGGGCACTGAAGCTTTCTTT.

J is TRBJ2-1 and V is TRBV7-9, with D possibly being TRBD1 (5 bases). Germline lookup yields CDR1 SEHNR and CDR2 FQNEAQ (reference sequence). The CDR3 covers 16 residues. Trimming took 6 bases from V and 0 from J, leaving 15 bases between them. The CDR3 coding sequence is TGTGCCAGCAGTTCTAACAGGTGGAGCTCCTACAATGAGCAGTTCTTC. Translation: CASSSNRWSSYNEQFF.

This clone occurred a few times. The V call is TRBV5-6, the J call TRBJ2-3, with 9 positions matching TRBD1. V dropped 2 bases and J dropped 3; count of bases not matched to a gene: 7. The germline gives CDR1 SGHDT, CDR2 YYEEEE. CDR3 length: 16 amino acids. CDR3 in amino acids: CASSLPGQGITDTQYF. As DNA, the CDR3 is TGTGCCAGCAGCTTACCGGGACAGGGTATAACAGATACGCAGTATTTT.

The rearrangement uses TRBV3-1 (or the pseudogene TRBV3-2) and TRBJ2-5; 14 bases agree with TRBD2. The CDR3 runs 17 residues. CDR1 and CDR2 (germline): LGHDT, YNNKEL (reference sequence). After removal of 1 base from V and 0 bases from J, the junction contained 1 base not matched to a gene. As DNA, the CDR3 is TGTGCCAGCAGCCAAGGGACTAGCGGGGGGTACCAAGAGACCCAGTACTTC. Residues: CASSQGTSGGYQETQYF.

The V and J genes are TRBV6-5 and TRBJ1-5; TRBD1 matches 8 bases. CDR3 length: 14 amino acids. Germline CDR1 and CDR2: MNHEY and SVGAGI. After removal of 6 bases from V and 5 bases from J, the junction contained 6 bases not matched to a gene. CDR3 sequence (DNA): TGTGCCAGCAGCCTTGGACAGGGCCATCAGCCCCAGCATTTT. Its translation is CASSLGQGHQPQHF.

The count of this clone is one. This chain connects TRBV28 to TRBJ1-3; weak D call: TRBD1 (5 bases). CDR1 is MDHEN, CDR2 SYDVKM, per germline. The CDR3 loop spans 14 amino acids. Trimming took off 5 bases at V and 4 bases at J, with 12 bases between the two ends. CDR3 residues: CASSPGGAGNTIYF. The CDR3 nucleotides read TGTGCCAGCAGTCCCGGCGGGGCAGGAAACACCATATATTTT.

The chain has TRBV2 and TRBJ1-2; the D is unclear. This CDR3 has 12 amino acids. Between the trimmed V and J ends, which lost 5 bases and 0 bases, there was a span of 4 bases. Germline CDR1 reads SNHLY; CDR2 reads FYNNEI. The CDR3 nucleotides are TGTGCCAGCAGTATAGCTAACTATGGCTACACCTTC. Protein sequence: CASSIANYGYTF. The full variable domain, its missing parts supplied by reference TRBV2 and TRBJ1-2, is EPEVTQTPSHQVTQMGQEVILRCVPISNHLYFYWYRQILGQKVEFLVSFYNNEISEKSEIFDDQFSVERPDGSNFTLKIRSTKLEDSAMYFCASSIANYGYTFGSGTRLTVV.

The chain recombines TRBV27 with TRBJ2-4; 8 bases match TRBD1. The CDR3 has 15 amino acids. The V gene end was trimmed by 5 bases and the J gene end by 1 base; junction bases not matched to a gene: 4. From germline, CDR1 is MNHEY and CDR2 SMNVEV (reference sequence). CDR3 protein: CASSTQGAAKNIQYF. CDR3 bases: TGTGCCAGCAGTACCCAGGGGGCCGCCAAAAACATTCAGTACTTC.

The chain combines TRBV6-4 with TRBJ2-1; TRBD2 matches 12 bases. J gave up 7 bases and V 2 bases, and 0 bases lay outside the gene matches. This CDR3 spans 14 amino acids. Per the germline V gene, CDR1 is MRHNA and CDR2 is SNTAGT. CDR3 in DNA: TGTGCCAGCAGTGACGGACTAGCGGGGAATGAGCAGTTCTTC. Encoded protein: CASSDGLAGNEQFF.

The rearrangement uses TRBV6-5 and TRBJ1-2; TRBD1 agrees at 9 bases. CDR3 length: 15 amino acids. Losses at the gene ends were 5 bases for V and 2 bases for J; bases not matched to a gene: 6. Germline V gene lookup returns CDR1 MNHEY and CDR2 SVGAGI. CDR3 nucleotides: TGTGCCAGCAGTAGGGACAGGGAGGCCAACTATGGCTACACCTTC. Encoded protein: CASSRDREANYGYTF.

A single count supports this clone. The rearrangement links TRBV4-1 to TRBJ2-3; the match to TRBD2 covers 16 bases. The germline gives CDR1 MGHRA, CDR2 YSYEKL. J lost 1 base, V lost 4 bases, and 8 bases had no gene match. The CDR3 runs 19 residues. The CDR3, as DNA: TGCGCCAGCAGCCTGCACCCCGGGACTAGCGGGAGGGGCACAGATACGCAGTATTTT. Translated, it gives CASSLHPGTSGRGTDTQYF.

Here the CDR3 reads CASRGAGSPLHF. CDR3 DNA: TGTGCCAGCCGAGGCGCGGGTTCACCCCTCCACTTT. J is TRBJ1-6 and V is TRBV12-3 or TRBV12-4; D is unresolved. The CDR3 covers 12 residues. V lost 8 bases, J lost 9 bases, and 11 bases lay in between.

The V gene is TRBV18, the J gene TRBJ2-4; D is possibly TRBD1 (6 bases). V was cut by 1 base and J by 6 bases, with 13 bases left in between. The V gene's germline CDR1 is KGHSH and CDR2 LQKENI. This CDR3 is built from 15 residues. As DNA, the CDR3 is TGTGCCAGCTCACCACGTGAGGCAGGGGTAAACATTCAGTACTTC. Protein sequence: CASSPREAGVNIQYF.

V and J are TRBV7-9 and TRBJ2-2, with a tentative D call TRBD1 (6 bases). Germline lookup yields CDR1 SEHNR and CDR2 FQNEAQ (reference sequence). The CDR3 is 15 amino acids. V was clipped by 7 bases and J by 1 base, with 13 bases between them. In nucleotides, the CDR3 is TGTGCCAGCATAAGGTCGGGACAGAACACCGGGGAGCTGTTTTTT. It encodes CASIRSGQNTGELFF.

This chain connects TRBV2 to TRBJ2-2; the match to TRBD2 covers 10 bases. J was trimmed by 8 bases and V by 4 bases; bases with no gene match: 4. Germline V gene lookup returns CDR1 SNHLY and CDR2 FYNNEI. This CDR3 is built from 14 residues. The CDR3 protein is CASSASGGRGELFF. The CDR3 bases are TGTGCCAGCAGTGCTAGCGGGGGAAGAGGGGAGCTGTTTTTT.

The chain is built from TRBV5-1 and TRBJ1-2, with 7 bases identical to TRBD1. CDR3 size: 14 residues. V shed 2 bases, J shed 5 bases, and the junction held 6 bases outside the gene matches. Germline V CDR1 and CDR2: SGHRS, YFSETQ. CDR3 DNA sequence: TGCGCCAGCAGCTTAGGGGGCGCTGAATATGGCTACACCTTC. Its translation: CASSLGGAEYGYTF.

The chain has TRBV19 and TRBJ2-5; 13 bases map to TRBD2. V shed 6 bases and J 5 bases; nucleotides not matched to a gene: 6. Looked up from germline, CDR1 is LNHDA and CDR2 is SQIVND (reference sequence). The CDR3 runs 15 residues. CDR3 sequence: CASSGLAGEAETQYF. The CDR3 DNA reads TGTGCCAGTAGCGGACTAGCGGGGGAAGCGGAGACCCAGTACTTC.

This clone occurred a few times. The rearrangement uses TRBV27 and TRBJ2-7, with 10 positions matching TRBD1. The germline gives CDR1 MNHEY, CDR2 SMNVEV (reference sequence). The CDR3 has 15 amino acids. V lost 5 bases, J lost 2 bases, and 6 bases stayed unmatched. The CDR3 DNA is TGTGCCAGCAGTGCTCTGGGGACAGGGGCCTACGAGCAGTACTTC. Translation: CASSALGTGAYEQYF.

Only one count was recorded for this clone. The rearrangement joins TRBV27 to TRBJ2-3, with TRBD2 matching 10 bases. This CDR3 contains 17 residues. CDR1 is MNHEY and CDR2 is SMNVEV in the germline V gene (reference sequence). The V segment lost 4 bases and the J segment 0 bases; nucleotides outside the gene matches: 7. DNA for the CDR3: TGTGCCAGCAGTTATCGGACTAGCGGATTAAGCACAGATACGCAGTATTTT. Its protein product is CASSYRTSGLSTDTQYF.

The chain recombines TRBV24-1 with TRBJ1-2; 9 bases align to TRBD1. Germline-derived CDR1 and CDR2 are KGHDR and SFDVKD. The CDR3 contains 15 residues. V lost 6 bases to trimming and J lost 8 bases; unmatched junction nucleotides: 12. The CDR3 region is CATSTMDRGRCGYTF. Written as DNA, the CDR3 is TGTGCCACCAGTACCATGGACAGGGGAAGGTGCGGCTACACCTTC.

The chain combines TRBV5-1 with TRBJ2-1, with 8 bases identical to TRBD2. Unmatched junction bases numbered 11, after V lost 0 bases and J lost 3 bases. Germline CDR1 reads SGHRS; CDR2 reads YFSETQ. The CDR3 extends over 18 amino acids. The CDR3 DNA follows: TGCGCCAGCAGCTTGGACCCAGCGGGGGTACCGAGCTACAATGAGCAGTTCTTC. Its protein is CASSLDPAGVPSYNEQFF.

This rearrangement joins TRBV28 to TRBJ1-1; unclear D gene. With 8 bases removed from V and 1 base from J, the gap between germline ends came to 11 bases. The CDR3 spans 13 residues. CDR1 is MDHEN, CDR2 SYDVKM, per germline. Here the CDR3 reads CASQTEGNTEAFF. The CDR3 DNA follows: TGTGCCAGCCAGACTGAGGGGAACACTGAAGCTTTCTTT. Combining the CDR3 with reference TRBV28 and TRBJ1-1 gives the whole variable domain DVKVTQSSRYLVKRTGEKVFLECVQDMDHENMFWYRQDPGLGLRLIYFSYDVKMKEKGDIPEGYSVSREKKERFSLILESASTNQTSMYLCASQTEGNTEAFFGQGTRLTVV.

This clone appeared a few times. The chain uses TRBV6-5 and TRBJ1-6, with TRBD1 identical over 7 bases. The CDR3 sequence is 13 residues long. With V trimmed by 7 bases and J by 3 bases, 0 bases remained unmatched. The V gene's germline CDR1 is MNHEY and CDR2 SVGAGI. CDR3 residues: CASTGGYNSPLHF. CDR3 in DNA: TGTGCCAGCACAGGGGGCTATAATTCACCCCTCCACTTT.

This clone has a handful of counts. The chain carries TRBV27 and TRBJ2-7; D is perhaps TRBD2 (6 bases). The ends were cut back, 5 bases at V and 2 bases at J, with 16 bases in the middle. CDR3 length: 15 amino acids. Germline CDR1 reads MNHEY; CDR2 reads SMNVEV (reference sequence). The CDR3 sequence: CASSPATRATYEQYF. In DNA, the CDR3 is TGTGCCAGCAGTCCCGCGACTAGGGCGACCTACGAGCAGTACTTC.

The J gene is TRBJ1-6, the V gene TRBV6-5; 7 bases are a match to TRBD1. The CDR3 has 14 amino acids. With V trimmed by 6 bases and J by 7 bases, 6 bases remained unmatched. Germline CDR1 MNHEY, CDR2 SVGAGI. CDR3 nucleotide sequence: TGTGCCAGCAGAGCGCAGGGGGTAAATTCACCCCTCCACTTT. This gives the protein CASRAQGVNSPLHF.

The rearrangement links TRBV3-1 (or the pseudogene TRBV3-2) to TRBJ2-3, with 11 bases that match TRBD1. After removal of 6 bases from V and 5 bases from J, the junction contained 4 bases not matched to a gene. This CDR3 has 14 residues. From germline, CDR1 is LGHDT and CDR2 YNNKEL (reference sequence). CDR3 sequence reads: CASRRTGGLDTQYF. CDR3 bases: TGTGCCAGCAGGAGGACAGGGGGCCTAGATACGCAGTATTTT.

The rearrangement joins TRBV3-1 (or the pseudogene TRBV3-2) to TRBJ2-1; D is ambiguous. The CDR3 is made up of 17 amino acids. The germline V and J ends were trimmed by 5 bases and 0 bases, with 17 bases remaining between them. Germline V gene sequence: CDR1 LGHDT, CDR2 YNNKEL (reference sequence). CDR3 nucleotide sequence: TGTGCCAGCAGCTTTCAACTGTCGCCGGGCTCCTACAATGAGCAGTTCTTC. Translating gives CASSFQLSPGSYNEQFF.

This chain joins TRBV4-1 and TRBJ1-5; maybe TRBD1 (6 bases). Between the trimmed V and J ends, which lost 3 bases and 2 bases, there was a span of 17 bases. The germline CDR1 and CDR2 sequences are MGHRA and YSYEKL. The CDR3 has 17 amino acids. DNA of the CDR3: TGCGCCAGCAGCCAGGGAAACAGGGTACTCGGCAATCAGCCCCAGCATTTT. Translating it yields CASSQGNRVLGNQPQHF.